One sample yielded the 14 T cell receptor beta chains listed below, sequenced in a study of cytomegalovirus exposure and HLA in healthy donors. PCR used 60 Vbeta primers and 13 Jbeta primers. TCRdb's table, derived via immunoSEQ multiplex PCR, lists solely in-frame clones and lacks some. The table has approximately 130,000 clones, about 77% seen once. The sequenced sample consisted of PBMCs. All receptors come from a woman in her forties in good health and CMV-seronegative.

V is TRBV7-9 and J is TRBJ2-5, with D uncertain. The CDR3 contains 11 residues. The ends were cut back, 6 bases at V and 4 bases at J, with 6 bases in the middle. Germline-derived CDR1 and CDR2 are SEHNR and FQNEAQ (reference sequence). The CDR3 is CASSHGETQYF. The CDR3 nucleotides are TGTGCCAGCAGTCACGGAGAGACCCAGTACTTC.

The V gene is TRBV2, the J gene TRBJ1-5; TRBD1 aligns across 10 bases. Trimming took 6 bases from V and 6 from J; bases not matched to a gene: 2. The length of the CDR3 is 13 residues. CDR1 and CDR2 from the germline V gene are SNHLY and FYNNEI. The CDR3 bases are TGTGCCAGCAGGACAGGGGGCATTCAGCCCCAGCATTTT. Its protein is CASRTGGIQPQHF.

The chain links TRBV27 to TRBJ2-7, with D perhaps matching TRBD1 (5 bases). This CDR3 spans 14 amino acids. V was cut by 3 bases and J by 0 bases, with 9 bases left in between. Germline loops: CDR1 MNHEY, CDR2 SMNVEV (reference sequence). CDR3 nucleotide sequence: TGTGCCAGCAGTTTTACAGGTTACTCCTACGAGCAGTACTTC. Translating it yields CASSFTGYSYEQYF.

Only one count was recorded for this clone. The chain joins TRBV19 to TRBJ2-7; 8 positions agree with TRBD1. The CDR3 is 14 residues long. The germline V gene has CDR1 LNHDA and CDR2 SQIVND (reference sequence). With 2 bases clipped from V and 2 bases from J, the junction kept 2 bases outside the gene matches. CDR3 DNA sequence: TGTGCCAGTAGTATAACAGGGGGGCCCTACGAGCAGTACTTC. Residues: CASSITGGPYEQYF.

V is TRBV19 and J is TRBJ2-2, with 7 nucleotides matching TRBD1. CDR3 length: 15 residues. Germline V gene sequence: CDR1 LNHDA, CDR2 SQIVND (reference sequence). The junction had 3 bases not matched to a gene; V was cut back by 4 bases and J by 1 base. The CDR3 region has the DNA TGTGCCAGTAGTACCAACAGGGGGAACACCGGGGAGCTGTTTTTT. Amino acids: CASSTNRGNTGELFF.

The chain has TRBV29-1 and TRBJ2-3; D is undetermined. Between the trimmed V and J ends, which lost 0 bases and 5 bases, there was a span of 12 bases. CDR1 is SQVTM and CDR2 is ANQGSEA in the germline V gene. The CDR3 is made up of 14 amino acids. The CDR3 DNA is TGCAGCGTTGAAGACCCGAGAACGATAGATACGCAGTATTTT. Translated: CSVEDPRTIDTQYF.

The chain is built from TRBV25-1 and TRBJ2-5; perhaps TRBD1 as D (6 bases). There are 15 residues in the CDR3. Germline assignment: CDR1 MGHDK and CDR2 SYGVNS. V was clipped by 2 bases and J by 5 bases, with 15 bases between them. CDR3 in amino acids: CASSERLGAGETQYF. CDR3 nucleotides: TGTGCCAGCAGTGAAAGATTGGGGGCCGGTGAGACCCAGTACTTC.

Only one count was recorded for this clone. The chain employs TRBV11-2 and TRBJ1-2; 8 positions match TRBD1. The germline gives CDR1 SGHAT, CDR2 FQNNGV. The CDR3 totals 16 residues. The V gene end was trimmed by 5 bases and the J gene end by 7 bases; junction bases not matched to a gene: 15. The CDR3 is CASSQFGGRGLSGYTF. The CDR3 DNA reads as TGTGCCAGCAGCCAGTTCGGGGGCAGGGGGCTGTCTGGCTACACCTTC.

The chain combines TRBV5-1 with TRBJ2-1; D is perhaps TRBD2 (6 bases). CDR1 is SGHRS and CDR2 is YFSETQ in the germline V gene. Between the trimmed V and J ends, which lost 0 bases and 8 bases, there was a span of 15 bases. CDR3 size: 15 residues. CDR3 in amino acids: CASSLERAGPHEQFF. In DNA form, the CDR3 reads TGCGCCAGCAGCTTGGAGAGGGCGGGGCCCCATGAGCAGTTCTTC.

CDR3 amino acids: CASSHGTAPIVHF. Written as DNA, the CDR3 is TGCGCCAGCAGTCATGGGACAGCACCAATCGTCCACTTT. The chain joins TRBV23-1 to TRBJ1-6, with TRBD1 matching over 7 bases. TRBV23-1 qualifies as an ORF whose function is uncertain. The CDR3 covers 13 residues. Losses at the gene ends were 3 bases for V and 17 bases for J; bases not matched to a gene: 10.

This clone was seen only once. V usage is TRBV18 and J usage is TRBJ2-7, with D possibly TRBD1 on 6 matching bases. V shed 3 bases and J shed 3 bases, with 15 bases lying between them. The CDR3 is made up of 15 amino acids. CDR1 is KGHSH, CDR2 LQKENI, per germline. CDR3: CASSPQGNPLYEQYF. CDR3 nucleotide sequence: TGTGCCAGCTCACCCCAGGGGAATCCCCTCTACGAGCAGTACTTC.

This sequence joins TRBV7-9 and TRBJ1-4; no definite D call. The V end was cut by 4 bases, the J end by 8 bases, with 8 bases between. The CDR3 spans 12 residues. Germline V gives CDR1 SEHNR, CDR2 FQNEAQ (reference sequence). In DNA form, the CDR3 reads TGTGCCAGCAGCTATGGCTTGGAAAAACTGTTTTTT. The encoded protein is CASSYGLEKLFF. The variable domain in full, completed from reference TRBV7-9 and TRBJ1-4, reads DTGVSQNPRHKITKRGQNVTFRCDPISEHNRLYWYRQTLGQGPEFLTYFQNEAQLEKSRLLSDRFSAERPKGSFSTLEIQRTEQGDSAMYLCASSYGLEKLFFGSGTQLSVL.

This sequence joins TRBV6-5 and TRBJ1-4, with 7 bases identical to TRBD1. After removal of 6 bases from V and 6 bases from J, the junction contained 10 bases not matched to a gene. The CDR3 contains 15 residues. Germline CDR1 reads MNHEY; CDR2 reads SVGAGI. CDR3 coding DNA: TGTGCCAGCAGACACTACAGGGGCTCGGATGAAAAACTGTTTTTT. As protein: CASRHYRGSDEKLFF.

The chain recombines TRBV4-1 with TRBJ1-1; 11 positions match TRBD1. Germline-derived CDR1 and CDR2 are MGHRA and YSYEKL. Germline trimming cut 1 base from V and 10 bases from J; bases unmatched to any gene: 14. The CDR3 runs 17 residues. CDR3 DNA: TGCGCCAGCAGCCAAGTTGGACAGGGGGCTGTAGTCGAACCAGCTTTCTTT. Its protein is CASSQVGQGAVVEPAFF.